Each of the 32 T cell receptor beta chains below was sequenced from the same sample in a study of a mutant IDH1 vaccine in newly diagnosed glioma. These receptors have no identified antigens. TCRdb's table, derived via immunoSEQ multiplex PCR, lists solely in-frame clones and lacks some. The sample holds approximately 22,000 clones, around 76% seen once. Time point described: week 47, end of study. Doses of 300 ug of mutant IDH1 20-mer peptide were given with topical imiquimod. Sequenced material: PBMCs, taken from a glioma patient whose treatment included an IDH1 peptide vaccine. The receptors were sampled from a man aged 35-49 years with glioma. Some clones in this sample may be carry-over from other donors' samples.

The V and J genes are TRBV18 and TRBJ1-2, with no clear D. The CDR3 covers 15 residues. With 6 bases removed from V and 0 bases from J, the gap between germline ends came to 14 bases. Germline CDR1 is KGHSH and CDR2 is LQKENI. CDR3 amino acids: CASSLAGEANYGYTF. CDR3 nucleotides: TGTGCCAGCTCCCTGGCTGGGGAAGCTAACTATGGCTACACCTTC.

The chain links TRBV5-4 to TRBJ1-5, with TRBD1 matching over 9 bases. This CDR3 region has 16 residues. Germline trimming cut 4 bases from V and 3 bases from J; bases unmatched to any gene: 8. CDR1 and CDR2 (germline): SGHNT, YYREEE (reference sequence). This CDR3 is CASSLGQGYPNQPQHF. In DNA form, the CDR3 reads TGTGCCAGCAGCCTAGGACAGGGGTACCCCAATCAGCCCCAGCATTTT.

CDR3 amino acids: CASSLRFVRENTEAFF. The CDR3 coding sequence is TGTGCCAGCAGCTTAAGGTTTGTCAGGGAGAACACTGAAGCTTTCTTT. The V call is TRBV7-2, the J call TRBJ1-1; TRBD1 is a possible D gene (5 bases). The CDR3 sequence is 16 residues long. V was clipped by 2 bases and J by 1 base, with 14 bases between them. Germline V CDR1 and CDR2: SGHTA, FQGNSA.

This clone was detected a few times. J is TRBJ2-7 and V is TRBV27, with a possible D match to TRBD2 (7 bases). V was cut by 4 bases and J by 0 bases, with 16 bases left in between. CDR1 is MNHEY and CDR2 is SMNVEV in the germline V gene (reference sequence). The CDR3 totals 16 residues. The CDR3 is CASSSLGGGASYEQYF. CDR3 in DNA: TGTGCCAGCAGTTCCCTAGGTGGGGGGGCCTCCTACGAGCAGTACTTC.

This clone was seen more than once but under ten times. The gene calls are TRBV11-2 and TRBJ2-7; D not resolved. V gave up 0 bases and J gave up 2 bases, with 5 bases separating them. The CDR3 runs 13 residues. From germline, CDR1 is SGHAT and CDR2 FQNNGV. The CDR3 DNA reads TGTGCCAGCAGCTTAGATGGGCCCTACGAGCAGTACTTC. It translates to CASSLDGPYEQYF.

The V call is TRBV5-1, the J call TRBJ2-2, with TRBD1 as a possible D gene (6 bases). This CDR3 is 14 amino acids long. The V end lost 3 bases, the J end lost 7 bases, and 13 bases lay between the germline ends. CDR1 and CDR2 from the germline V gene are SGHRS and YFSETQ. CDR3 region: CASSYSGDGGELFF. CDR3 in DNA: TGCGCCAGCAGCTACTCAGGGGATGGCGGGGAGCTGTTTTTT.

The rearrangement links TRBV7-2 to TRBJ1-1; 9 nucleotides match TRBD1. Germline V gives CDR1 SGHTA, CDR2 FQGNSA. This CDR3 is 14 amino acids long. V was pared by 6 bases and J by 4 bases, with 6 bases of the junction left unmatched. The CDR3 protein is CASRLTGGFTEAFF. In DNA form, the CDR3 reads TGTGCCAGCAGATTGACAGGGGGATTCACTGAAGCTTTCTTT. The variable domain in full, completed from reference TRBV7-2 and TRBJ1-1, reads GAGVSQSPSNKVTEKGKDVELRCDPISGHTALYWYRQSLGQGLEFLIYFQGNSAPDKSGLPSDRFSAERTGGSVSTLTIQRTQQEDSAVYLCASRLTGGFTEAFFGQGTRLTVV.

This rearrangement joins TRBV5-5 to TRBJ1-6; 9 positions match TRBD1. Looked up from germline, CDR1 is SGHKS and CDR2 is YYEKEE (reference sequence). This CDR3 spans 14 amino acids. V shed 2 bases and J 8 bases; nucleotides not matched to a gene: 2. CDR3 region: CASSFRDRDSPLHF. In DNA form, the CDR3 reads TGTGCCAGCAGCTTCCGGGACAGGGATTCACCCCTCCACTTT.

The CDR3 loop is CASSERGGIAETQYF. The CDR3 bases are TGTGCCAGCAGTGAAAGAGGGGGGATCGCAGAGACCCAGTACTTC. The chain carries TRBV2 and TRBJ2-5; D is possibly TRBD1 or TRBD2 (6 bases each). This CDR3 is built from 15 residues. Germline V CDR1 and CDR2: SNHLY, FYNNEI. The V and J ends lost 2 bases and 4 bases respectively, with 14 bases between them.

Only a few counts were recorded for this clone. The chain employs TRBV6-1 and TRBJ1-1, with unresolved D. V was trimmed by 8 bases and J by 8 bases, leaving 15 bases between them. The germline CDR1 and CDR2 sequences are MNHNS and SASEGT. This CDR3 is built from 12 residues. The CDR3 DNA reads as TGTGCCAGCGAGGGCATGACCCCAGAAGCTTTCTTT. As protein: CASEGMTPEAFF.

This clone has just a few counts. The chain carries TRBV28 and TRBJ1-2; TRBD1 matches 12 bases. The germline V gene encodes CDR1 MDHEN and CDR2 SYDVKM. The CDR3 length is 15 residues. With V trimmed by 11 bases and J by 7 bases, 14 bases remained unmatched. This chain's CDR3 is CALRDRGQNKGGYTF. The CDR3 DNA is TGTGCCCTTAGGGACAGGGGGCAAAATAAGGGTGGCTACACCTTC.

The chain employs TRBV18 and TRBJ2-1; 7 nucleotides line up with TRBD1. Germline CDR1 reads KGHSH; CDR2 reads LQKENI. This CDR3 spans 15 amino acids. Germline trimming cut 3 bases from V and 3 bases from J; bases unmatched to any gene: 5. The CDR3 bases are TGTGCCAGCTCACCCCCCTCAGGGGGCTACAATGAGCAGTTCTTC. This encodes CASSPPSGGYNEQFF.

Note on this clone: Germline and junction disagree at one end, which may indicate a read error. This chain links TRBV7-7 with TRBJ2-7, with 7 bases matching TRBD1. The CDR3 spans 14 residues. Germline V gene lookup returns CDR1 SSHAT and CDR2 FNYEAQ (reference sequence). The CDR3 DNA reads TGTGCTAGCAGCCAGTTCTGGGACAGTGCCGAGCAGTACTTC. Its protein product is CASSQFWDSAEQYF. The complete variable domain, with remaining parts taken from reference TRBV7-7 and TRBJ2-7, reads GAGVSQSPRYKVTKRGQDVTLRCDPISSHATLYWYQQALGQGPEFLTYFNYEAQPDKSGLPSDRFSAERPEGSISTLTIQRTEQRDSAMYRCASSQFWDSAEQYFGPGTRLTVT.

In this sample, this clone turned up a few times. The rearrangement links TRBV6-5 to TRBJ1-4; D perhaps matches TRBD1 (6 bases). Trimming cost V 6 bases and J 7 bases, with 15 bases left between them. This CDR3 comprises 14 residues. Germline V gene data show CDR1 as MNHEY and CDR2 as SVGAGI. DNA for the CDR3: TGTGCCAGCAGCCGGGACAAACCGTTTGAAAAACTGTTTTTT. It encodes CASSRDKPFEKLFF.

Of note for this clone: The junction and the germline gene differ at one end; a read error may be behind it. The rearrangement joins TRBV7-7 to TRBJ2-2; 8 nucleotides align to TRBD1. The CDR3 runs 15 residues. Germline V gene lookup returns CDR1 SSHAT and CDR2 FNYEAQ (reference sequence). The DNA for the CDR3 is TGTGCTAGCAGCACGGTCCAGGGGGCCACCGGGGAGCTGTTTTTT. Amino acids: CASSTVQGATGELFF. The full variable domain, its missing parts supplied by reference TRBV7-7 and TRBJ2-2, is GAGVSQSPRYKVTKRGQDVTLRCDPISSHATLYWYQQALGQGPEFLTYFNYEAQPDKSGLPSDRFSAERPEGSISTLTIQRTEQRDSAMYRCASSTVQGATGELFFGEGSRLTVL.

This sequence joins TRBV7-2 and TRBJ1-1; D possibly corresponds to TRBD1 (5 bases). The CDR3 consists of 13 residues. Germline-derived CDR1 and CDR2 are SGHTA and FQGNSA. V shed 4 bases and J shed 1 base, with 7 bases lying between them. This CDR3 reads CASSYTGNTEAFF. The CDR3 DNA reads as TGTGCCAGCAGCTATACAGGGAACACTGAAGCTTTCTTT.

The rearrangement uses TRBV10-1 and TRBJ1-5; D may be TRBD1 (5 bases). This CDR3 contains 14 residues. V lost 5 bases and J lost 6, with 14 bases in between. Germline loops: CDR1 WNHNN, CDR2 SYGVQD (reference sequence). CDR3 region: CASSCREGCQPQHF. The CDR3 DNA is TGCGCCAGCAGTTGTAGGGAGGGGTGTCAGCCCCAGCATTTT.

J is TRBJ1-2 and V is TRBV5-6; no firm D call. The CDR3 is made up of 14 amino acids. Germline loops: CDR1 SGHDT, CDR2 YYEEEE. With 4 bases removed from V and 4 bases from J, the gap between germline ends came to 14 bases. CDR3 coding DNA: TGTGCCAGCAGCGCACACCAAGGCGGCTATGGCTACACCTTC. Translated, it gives CASSAHQGGYGYTF.

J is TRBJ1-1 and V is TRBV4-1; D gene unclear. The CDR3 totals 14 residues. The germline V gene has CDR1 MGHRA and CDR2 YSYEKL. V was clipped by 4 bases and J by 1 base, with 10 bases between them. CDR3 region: CASSRPGSNTEAFF. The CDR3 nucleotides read TGCGCCAGCAGCCGTCCAGGATCGAACACTGAAGCTTTCTTT.

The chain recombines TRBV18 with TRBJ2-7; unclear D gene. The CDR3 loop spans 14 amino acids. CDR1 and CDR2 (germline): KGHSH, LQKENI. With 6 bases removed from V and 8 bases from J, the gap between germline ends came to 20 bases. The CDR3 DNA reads TGTGCCAGCTCTCAGAAGACGGCAGGCCCCCAGCAGTACTTC. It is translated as CASSQKTAGPQQYF.

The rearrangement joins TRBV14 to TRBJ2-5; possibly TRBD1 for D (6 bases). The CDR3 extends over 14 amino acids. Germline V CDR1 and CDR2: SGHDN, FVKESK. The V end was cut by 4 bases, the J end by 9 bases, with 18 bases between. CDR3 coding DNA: TGTGCCAGCAGCCCATTAAGGCAGGGGAAATCCCAGTACTTC. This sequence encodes CASSPLRQGKSQYF.

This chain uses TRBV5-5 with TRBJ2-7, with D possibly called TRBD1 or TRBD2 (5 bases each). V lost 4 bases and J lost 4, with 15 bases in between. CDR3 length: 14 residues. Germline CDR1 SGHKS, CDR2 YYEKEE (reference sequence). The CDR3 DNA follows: TGTGCCAGCAGCCACCCGGGGACCTTATACGAGCAGTACTTC. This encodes CASSHPGTLYEQYF.

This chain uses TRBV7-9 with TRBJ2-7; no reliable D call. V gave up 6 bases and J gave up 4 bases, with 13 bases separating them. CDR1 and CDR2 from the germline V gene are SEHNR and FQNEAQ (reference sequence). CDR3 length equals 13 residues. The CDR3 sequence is CASRFDWDYEQYF. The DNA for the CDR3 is TGTGCCAGCAGATTCGATTGGGATTACGAGCAGTACTTC.

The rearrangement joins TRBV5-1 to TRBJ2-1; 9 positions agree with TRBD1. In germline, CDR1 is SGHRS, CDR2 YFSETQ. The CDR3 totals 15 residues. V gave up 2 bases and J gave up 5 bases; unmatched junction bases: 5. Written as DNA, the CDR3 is TGCGCCAGCAGCTTAATTGGACAGGGGAACAATGAGCAGTTCTTC. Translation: CASSLIGQGNNEQFF. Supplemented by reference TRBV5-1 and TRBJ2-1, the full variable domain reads KAGVTQTPRYLIKTRGQQVTLSCSPISGHRSVSWYQQTPGQGLQFLFEYFSETQRNKGNFPGRFSGRQFSNSRSEMNVSTLELGDSALYLCASSLIGQGNNEQFFGPGTRLTVL.

The DNA of the CDR3 is TGTGCCAGCAGCGTAGCTGCAGGAGGGGGCTACGAGCAGTACTTC. Protein sequence: CASSVAAGGGYEQYF. The chain links TRBV9 to TRBJ2-7; D may correspond to TRBD1 or TRBD2 (6 bases each). The CDR3 spans 15 residues. The germline gives CDR1 SGDLS, CDR2 YYNGEE. V shed 0 bases and J shed 3 bases, with 13 bases lying between them.

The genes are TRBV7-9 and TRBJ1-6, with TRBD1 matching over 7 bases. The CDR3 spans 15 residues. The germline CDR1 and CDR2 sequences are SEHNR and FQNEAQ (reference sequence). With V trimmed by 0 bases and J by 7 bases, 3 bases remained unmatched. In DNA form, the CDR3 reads TGTGCCAGCAGCTTAGCAGGGGGCGGGAATTCACCCCTCCACTTT. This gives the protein CASSLAGGGNSPLHF. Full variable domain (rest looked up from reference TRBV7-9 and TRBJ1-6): DTGVSQNPRHKITKRGQNVTFRCDPISEHNRLYWYRQTLGQGPEFLTYFQNEAQLEKSRLLSDRFSAERPKGSFSTLEIQRTEQGDSAMYLCASSLAGGGNSPLHFGNGTRLTVT.

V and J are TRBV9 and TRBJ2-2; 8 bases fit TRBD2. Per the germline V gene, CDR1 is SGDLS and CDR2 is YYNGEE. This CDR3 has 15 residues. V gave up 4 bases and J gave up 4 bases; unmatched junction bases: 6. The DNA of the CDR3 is TGTGCCAGCAGCAAGGCCGGGGGGGCCACCGGGGAGCTGTTTTTT. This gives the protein CASSKAGGATGELFF.

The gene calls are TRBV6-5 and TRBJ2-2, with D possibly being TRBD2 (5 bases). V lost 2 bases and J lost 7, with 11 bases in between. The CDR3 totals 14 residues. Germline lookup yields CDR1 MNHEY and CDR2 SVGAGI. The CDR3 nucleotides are TGTGCCAGCAGTTACGGGGTGGCGGGCGGGGAGCTGTTTTTT. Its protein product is CASSYGVAGGELFF.

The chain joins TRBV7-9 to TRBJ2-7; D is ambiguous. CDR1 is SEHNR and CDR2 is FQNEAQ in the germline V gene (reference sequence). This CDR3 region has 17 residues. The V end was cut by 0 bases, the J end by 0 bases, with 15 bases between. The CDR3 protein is CASSLALTLTSSYEQYF. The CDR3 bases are TGTGCCAGCAGCTTAGCGTTGACCCTGACGAGCTCCTACGAGCAGTACTTC.

CDR3 loop: CASSHGTADRYEQYF. The CDR3 bases are TGTGCCAGCAGCCACGGGACAGCCGATAGGTACGAGCAGTACTTC. The rearrangement uses TRBV5-4 and TRBJ2-7; 7 bases line up with TRBD1. The V gene's germline CDR1 is SGHNT and CDR2 YYREEE (reference sequence). V was clipped by 4 bases and J by 4 bases; unmatched bases: 11. The CDR3 runs 15 residues.

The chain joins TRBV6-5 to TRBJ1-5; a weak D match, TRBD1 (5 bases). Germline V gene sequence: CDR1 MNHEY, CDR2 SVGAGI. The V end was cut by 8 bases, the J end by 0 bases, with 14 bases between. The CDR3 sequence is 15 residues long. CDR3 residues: CASRKTVYSNQPQHF. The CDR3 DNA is TGTGCCAGCCGCAAGACAGTTTATAGCAATCAGCCCCAGCATTTT.

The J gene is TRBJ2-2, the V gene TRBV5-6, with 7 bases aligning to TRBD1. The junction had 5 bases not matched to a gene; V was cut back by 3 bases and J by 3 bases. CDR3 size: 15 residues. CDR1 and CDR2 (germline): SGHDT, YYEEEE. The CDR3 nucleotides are TGTGCCAGCAGCTCATCCGGGACAGACACCGGGGAGCTGTTTTTT. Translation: CASSSSGTDTGELFF. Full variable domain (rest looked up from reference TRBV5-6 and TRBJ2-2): DAGVTQSPTHLIKTRGQQVTLRCSPKSGHDTVSWYQQALGQGPQFIFQYYEEEERQRGNFPDRFSGHQFPNYSSELNVNALLLGDSALYLCASSSSGTDTGELFFGEGSRLTVL.